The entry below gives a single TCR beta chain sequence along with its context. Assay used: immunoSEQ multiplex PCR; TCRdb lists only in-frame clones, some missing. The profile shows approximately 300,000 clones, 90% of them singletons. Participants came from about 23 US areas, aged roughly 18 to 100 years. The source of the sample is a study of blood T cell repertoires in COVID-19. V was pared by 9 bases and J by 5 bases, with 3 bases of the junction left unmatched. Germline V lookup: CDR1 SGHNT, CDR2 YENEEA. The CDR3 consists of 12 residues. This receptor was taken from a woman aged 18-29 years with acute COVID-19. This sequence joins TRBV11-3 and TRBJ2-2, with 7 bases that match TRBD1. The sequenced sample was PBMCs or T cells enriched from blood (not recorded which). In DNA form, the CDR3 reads TGTGCCAGTGCGACAGGGACCGGGGAGCTGTTTTTT. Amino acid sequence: CASATGTGELFF.